These T cell receptor beta chains were read from a single sample in a study of shared clonotypes between healthy human individuals. TCRdb's table, derived via immunoSEQ multiplex PCR, lists solely in-frame clones and lacks some. The data show about 1.5 million clones, 98% seen once. Specimen: naive CD4+ T cells sorted from blood. Every receptor here comes from a man aged 30-40 years in good health. Each CDR3 is given with its conserved first and last residue. Fields, in order: J gene, CDR3 length, V gene, D gene, CDR3 DNA, CDR3 protein. A D gene is named only where the DNA matches it firmly.

j_gene: TRBJ1-3; len: 15; v_gene: TRBV11-2; d_gene: NA; CDR3nt: TGTGCCAGCAGCTTCCCGCGGAGCTCTGGAAACACCATATATTTT; CDR3aa: CASSFPRSSGNTIYF
j_gene: TRBJ2-1; len: 11; v_gene: TRBV6-5; d_gene: NA; CDR3nt: TGTGCCAGCATCCAAGGAGGATATCAGTTCTTC; CDR3aa: CASIQGGYQFF
j_gene: TRBJ2-3; len: 14; v_gene: TRBV5-4; d_gene: NA; CDR3nt: TGTGCCAGCAGCTTGGTAGCCAGCACAGATACGCAGTATTTT; CDR3aa: CASSLVASTDTQYF
j_gene: TRBJ2-7; len: 15; v_gene: TRBV7-9; d_gene: TRBD2; CDR3nt: TGTGCCAGCAGCTTCGGGACTAGCGGAGCCTACGAGCAGTACTTC; CDR3aa: CASSFGTSGAYEQYF
j_gene: TRBJ2-3; len: 13; v_gene: TRBV11-2; d_gene: NA; CDR3nt: TGTGCCAGCAGCCGGGCCGTACGAGATACGCAGTATTTT; CDR3aa: CASSRAVRDTQYF
j_gene: TRBJ2-1; len: 14; v_gene: TRBV6-6; d_gene: NA; CDR3nt: TGTGCCAGCCGGGAAACGGGAGAGGTTGGTGAGCAGTTCTTC; CDR3aa: CASRETGEVGEQFF
j_gene: TRBJ2-7; len: 15; v_gene: TRBV5-4; d_gene: TRBD1; CDR3nt: TGTGCCAGCAGCCACTCGGGACAGGGACCCTACGAGCAGTACTTC; CDR3aa: CASSHSGQGPYEQYF
j_gene: TRBJ1-1; len: 16; v_gene: TRBV5-1; d_gene: NA; CDR3nt: TGCGCCAGCAGCTTGGAAACCGACGCCACGAACACTGAAGCTTTCTTT; CDR3aa: CASSLETDATNTEAFF
j_gene: TRBJ1-1; len: 11; v_gene: TRBV7-2; d_gene: NA; CDR3nt: TGTGCCAGCAGCAGCTGGACTGAAGCTTTCTTT; CDR3aa: CASSSWTEAFF
j_gene: TRBJ1-5; len: 15; v_gene: TRBV4-1; d_gene: NA; CDR3nt: TGCGCCAGCAGCCAAGTCACGGTGAATGGACAGCCCCAGCATTTT; CDR3aa: CASSQVTVNGQPQHF